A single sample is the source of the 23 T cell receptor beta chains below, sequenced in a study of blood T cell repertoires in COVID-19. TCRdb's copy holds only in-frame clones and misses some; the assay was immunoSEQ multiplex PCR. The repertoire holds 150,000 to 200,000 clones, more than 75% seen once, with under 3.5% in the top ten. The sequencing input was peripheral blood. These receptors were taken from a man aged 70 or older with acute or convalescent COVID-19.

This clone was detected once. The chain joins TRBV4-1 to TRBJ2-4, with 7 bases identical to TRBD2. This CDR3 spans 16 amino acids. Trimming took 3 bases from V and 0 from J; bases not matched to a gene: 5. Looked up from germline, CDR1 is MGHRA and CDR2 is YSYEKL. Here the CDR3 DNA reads TGCGCCAGCAGCCAGACTAGCCTAGAAGCCAAAAACATTCAGTACTTC. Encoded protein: CASSQTSLEAKNIQYF.

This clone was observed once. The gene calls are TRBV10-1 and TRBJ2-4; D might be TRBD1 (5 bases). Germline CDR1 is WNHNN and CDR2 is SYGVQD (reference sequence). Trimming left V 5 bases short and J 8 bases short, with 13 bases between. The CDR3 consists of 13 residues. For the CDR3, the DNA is TGCGCCAGCAGTCCAGCAATAGGGGACATTCAGTACTTC. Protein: CASSPAIGDIQYF.

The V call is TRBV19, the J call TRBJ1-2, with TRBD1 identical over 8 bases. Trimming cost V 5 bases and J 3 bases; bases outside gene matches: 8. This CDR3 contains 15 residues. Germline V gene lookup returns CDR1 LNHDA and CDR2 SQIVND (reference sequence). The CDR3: CASSVQSRGHYGYTF. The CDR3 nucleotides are TGTGCCAGTAGTGTTCAGTCCAGGGGGCACTATGGCTACACCTTC. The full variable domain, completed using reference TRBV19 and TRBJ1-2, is DGGITQSPKYLFRKEGQNVTLSCEQNLNHDAMYWYRQDPGQGLRLIYYSQIVNDFQKGDIAEGYSVSREKKESFPLTVTSAQKNPTAFYLCASSVQSRGHYGYTFGSGTRLTVV.

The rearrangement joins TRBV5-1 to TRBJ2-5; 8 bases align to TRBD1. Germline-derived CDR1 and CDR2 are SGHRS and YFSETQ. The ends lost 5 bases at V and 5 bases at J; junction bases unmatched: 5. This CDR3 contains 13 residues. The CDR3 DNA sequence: TGCGCCAGCAGTTGGAACAGGGGGGAGACCCAGTACTTC. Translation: CASSWNRGETQYF. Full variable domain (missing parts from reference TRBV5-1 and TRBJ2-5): KAGVTQTPRYLIKTRGQQVTLSCSPISGHRSVSWYQQTPGQGLQFLFEYFSETQRNKGNFPGRFSGRQFSNSRSEMNVSTLELGDSALYLCASSWNRGETQYFGPGTRLLVL.

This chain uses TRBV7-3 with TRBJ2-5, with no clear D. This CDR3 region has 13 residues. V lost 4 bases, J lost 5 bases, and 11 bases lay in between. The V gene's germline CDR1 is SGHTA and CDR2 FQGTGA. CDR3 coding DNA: TGTGCCAGCAGCTACGGTTCAACGGAGACCCAGTACTTC. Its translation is CASSYGSTETQYF. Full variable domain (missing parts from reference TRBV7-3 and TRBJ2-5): GAGVSQTPSNKVTEKGKYVELRCDPISGHTALYWYRQSLGQGPEFLIYFQGTGAADDSGLPNDRFFAVRPEGSVSTLKIQRTERGDSAVYLCASSYGSTETQYFGPGTRLLVL.

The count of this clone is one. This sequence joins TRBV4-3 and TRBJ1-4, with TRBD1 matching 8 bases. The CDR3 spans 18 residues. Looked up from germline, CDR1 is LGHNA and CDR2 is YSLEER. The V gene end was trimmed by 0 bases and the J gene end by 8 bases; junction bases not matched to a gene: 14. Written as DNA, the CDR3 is TGCGCCAGCAGCCAAGAAATGGGTTCGGTACAGGGGGGCGAAAAACTGTTTTTT. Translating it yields CASSQEMGSVQGGEKLFF.

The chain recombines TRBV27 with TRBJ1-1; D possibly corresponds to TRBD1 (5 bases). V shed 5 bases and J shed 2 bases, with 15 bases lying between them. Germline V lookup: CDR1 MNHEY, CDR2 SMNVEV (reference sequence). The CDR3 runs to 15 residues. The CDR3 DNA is TGTGCCAGCAGTCCCGGACATAGAATTAACACTGAAGCTTTCTTT. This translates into CASSPGHRINTEAFF.

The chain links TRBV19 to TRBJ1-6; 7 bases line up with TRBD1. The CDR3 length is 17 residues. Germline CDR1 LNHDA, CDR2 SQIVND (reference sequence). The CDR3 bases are TGTGCGTCCACCCCCACAGGGGCTAGCTCCTATAATTCACCCCTCCACTTT. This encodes CASTPTGASSYNSPLHF.

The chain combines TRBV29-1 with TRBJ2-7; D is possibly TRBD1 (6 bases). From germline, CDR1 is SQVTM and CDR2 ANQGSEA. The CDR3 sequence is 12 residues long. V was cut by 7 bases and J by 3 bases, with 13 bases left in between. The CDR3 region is CSALLQGYEQYF. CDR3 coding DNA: TGCAGCGCCCTCCTACAGGGCTACGAGCAGTACTTC.

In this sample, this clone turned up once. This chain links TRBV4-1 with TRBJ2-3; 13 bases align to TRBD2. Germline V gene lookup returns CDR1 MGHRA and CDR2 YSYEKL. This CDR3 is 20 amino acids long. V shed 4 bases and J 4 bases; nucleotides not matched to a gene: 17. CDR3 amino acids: CASSLKFTGTSGVVSDTQYF. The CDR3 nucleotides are TGCGCCAGCAGCCTCAAATTTACCGGGACTAGCGGGGTAGTCTCAGATACGCAGTATTTT.

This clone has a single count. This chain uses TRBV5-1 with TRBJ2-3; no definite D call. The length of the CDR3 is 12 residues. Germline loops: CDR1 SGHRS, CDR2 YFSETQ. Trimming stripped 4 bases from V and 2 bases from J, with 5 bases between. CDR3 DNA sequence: TGCGCCAGCAGCCTTAACACAGATACGCAGTATTTT. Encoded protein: CASSLNTDTQYF.

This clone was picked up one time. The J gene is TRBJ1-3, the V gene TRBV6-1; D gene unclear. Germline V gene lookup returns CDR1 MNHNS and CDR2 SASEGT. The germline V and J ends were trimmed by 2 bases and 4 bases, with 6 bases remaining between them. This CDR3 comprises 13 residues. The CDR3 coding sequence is TGTGCCAGCAGTGAACAGTCGGGAAACACCATATATTTT. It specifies CASSEQSGNTIYF.

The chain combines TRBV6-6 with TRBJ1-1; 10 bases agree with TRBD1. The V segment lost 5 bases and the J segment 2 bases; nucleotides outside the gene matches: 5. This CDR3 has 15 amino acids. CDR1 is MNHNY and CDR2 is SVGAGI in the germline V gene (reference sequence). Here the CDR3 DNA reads TGTGCCAGCAGTGACCGGGACAGGGGAAACACTGAAGCTTTCTTT. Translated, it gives CASSDRDRGNTEAFF.

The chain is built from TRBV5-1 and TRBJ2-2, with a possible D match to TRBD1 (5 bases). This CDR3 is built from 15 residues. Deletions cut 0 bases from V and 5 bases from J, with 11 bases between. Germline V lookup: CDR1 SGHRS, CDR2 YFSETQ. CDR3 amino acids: CASSLVGRETGELFF. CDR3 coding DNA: TGCGCCAGCAGCTTGGTGGGCAGGGAAACCGGGGAGCTGTTTTTT.

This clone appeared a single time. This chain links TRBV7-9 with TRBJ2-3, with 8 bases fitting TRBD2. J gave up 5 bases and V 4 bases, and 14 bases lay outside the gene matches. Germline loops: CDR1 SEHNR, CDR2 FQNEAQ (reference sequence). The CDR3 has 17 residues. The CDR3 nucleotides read TGTGCCAGCAGCTCCTTAGGTTACGGGAGGGCCAGAGATACGCAGTATTTT. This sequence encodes CASSSLGYGRARDTQYF.

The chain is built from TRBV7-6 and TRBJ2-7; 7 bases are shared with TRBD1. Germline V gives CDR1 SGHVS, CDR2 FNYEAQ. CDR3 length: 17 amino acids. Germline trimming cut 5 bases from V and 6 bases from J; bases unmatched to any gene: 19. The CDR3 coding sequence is TGTGCCAGCAGCCCCCTAGGTGGGACAGCCCTATATACCGAGCAGTACTTC. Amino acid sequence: CASSPLGGTALYTEQYF.

The CDR3 reads CASSYRDGGNIQYF. The CDR3 coding sequence is TGTGCCAGCAGCTACCGGGACGGGGGAAACATTCAGTACTTC. The rearrangement joins TRBV7-2 to TRBJ2-4; D possibly corresponds to TRBD2 (6 bases). V lost 4 bases and J lost 6, with 13 bases in between. Germline V gene data show CDR1 as SGHTA and CDR2 as FQGNSA. There are 14 residues in the CDR3.

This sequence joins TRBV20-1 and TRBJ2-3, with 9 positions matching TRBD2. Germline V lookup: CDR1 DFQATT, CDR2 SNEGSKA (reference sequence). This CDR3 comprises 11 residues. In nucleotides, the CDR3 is TGCAGGCCGACTAGCGGAGATACGCAGTATTTT. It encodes CRPTSGDTQYF.

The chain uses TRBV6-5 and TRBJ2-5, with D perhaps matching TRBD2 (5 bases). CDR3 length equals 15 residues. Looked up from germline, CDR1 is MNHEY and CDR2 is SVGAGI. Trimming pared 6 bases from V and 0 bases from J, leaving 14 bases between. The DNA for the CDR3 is TGTGCCAGCAGCCGCCTGGAGCGGTACCAAGAGACCCAGTACTTC. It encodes CASSRLERYQETQYF.

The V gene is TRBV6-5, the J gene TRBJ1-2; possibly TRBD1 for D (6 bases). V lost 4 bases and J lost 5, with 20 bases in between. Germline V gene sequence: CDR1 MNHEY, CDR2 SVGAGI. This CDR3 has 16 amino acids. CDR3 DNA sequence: TGTGCCAGCAGTTTTATTGGCAGGGGTAGACGATATGGCTACACCTTC. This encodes CASSFIGRGRRYGYTF.

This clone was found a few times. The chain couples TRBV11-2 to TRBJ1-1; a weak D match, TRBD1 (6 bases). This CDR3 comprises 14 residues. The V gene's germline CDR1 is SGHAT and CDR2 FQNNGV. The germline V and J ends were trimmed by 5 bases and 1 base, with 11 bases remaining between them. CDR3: CASSRGGTNTEAFF. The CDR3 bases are TGTGCCAGCAGCCGAGGGGGTACGAACACTGAAGCTTTCTTT.

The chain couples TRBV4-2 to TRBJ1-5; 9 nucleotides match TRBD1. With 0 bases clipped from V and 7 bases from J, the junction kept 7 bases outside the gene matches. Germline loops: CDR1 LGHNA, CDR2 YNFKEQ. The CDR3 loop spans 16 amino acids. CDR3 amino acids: CASSQEVRTGVQPQHF. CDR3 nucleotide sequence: TGTGCCAGCAGCCAAGAGGTTCGGACAGGGGTGCAGCCCCAGCATTTT.

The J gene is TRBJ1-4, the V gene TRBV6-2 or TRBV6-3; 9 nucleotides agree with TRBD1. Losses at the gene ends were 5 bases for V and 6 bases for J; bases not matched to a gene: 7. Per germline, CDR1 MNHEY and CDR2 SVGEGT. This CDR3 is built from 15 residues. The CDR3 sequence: CASSGYRGRYEKLFF. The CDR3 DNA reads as TGTGCCAGCAGTGGTTACAGGGGGCGATATGAAAAACTGTTTTTT.